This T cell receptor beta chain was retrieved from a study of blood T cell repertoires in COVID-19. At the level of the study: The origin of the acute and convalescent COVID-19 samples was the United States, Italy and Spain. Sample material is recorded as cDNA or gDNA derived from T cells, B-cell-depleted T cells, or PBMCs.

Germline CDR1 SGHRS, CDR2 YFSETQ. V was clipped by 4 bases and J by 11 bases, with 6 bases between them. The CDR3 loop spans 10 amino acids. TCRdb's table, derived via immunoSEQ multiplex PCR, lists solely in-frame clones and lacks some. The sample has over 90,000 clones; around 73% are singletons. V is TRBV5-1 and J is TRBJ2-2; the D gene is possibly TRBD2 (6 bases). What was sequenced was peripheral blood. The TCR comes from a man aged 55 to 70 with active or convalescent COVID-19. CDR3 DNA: TGCGCCAGCAGCGGGACTGAGCTGTTTTTT. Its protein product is CASSGTELFF.